The clone carrying this T cell receptor beta chain occurred a few times. Its antigen is not identified. This record belongs to a study of type 1 regulatory T cells. Study summary: T-allo10 is an in vitro-generated, Tr1-enriched CD4 T cell product specific for alloantigen. Study outcomes and limitations: Compared with non-type 1 regulatory T cells, type 1 regulatory T cells showed a more restricted TCR repertoire.

Trimming removed 3 bases at V and 12 bases at J, with 19 bases between. CDR1 and CDR2 from the germline V gene are SGHDT and YYEEEE. The CDR3 runs to 14 residues. Each CDR3 protein gets one entry after TCRdb re-called the reads with MiXCR. The data show 60,000 to 75,000 distinct CDR3 sequences, 20% seen once. The receptor's source is a human donor in good health. This chain connects TRBV5-6 to TRBJ2-1; D remains ambiguous. The sample taken for sequencing was cultured type 1 regulatory T (Tr1) cells, either the whole culture or a sorted fraction (not recorded which). CDR3 protein: CASSSYGLPGGQFF. The CDR3 DNA reads TGTGCCAGCAGCTCTTACGGGCTCCCCGGCGGGCAGTTCTTC.